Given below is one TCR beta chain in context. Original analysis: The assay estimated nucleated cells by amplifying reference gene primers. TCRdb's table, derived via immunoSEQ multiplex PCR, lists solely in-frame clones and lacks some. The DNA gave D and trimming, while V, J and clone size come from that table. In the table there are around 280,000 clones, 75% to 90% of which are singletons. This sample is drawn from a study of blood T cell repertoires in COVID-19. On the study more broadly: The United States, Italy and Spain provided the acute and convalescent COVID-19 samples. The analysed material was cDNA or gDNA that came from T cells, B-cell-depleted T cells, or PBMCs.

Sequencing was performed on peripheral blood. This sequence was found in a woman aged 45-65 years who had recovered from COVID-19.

Here the CDR3 reads CASSPGLQGGYGYTF. The CDR3 DNA sequence: TGTGCCAGCTCACCGGGGTTGCAGGGAGGCTATGGCTACACCTTC. J is TRBJ1-2 and V is TRBV18, with D maybe TRBD1 (5 bases). Trimming shortened V by 3 bases and J by 4 bases, and 15 bases separated the two germline ends. This CDR3 comprises 15 residues. From germline, CDR1 is KGHSH and CDR2 LQKENI.